The 15 T cell receptor beta chains presented below share a single source sample, sequenced in a study of T-cell reconstitution after alpha-beta-depleted transplantation in children. Construction of the TCRbeta library involved unique molecular identifiers. One entry per CDR3 protein results from TCRdb running MiXCR on the PCR reads. The data hold approximately 230,000 distinct CDR3 sequences, with about 24% observed a single time. The specimen comprised PBMCs, mostly from graft donor cells, sampled 360 days after TCRalphabeta/CD19-depleted stem cell transplant. The source is a female patient aged 2-10 years who had a stem cell transplant for congenital amegakaryocytic thrombocytopenia, so the T cells may come from the graft donor.

V is TRBV18 and J is TRBJ2-1, with 12 bases lining up with TRBD2. V gave up 0 bases and J gave up 10 bases; unmatched junction bases: 7. CDR1 is KGHSH and CDR2 is LQKENI in the germline V gene. This CDR3 spans 16 amino acids. CDR3 nucleotides: TGTGCCAGCTCACCACCCGGGACTAGCGGGTCTCGGGAGCAGTTCTTC. It is translated as CASSPPGTSGSREQFF.

V and J are TRBV5-1 and TRBJ2-5; a weak D match, TRBD2 (6 bases). The V end lost 6 bases, the J end lost 0 bases, and 15 bases lay between the germline ends. From germline, CDR1 is SGHRS and CDR2 YFSETQ. This CDR3 is 15 amino acids long. CDR3 sequence: CASMAGGAHQETQYF. For the CDR3, the DNA is TGCGCCAGCATGGCAGGCGGGGCGCACCAAGAGACCCAGTACTTC.

The rearrangement uses TRBV7-9 and TRBJ1-2; D possibly corresponds to TRBD1 (6 bases). Germline values: CDR1 SEHNR, CDR2 FQNEAQ (reference sequence). The V end was cut by 5 bases, the J end by 4 bases, with 17 bases between. This CDR3 contains 15 residues. CDR3: CASSGTGSGGYGYTF. The DNA of the CDR3 is TGTGCCAGCAGCGGAACAGGGTCGGGGGGCTATGGCTACACCTTC.

This chain links TRBV21-1 with TRBJ2-4; the table gives TRBD1 as D, unverified against the DNA. TRBV21-1 counts as a pseudogene. This CDR3 has 16 amino acids. CDR3 residues: CASRTGADRAKNIQYF. CDR3 nucleotide sequence: TGTGCCAGCAGAACAGGGGCCGACAGGGCCAAAAACATTCAGTACTTC.

The chain carries TRBV2 and TRBJ2-2, with D possibly matching TRBD1 (5 bases). Trimming took off 2 bases at V and 7 bases at J, with 11 bases between the two ends. Germline V gene lookup returns CDR1 SNHLY and CDR2 FYNNEI. The CDR3 covers 14 residues. CDR3 sequence (DNA): TGTGCCAGCAGTGAATCCAGGGTTAGCGGGGAGCTGTTTTTT. This encodes CASSESRVSGELFF.

The rearrangement joins TRBV27 to TRBJ2-5; no definite D call. The CDR3 is 13 amino acids. Trimming took 6 bases from V and 1 from J, leaving 9 bases between them. The germline V gene encodes CDR1 MNHEY and CDR2 SMNVEV (reference sequence). The CDR3 region is CASRHATQETQYF. CDR3 in DNA: TGTGCCAGCAGACACGCCACCCAAGAGACCCAGTACTTC.

The chain recombines TRBV28 with TRBJ2-2; tentatively, D is TRBD1 (5 bases). There are 15 residues in the CDR3. V lost 3 bases and J 6 bases, leaving 14 bases between the germline ends. Germline CDR1 and CDR2: MDHEN and SYDVKM. The chain's CDR3 is CASSFGRWGPGELFF. CDR3 in DNA: TGTGCCAGCAGTTTTGGTCGTTGGGGCCCCGGGGAGCTGTTTTTT.

The CDR3 spells CASSQDLADSSYNEQFF. Written as DNA, the CDR3 is TGTGCCAGCAGCCAAGATTTGGCGGATAGCTCCTACAATGAGCAGTTCTTC. The chain recombines TRBV3-1 with TRBJ2-1, with no clear D. The V gene lost 0 bases and the J gene lost 0 bases, with 12 bases spanning the gap. The CDR3 has 17 residues. Germline V gives CDR1 LGHDT, CDR2 YNNKEL (reference sequence).

This clonotype occurred a few times. This chain connects TRBV27 to TRBJ2-3, with unresolved D. Germline CDR1 is MNHEY and CDR2 is SMNVEV (reference sequence). The CDR3 extends over 14 amino acids. Trimming removed 3 bases from V and 4 bases from J, with 11 bases in between. The DNA for the CDR3 is TGTGCCAGCAGTTTTATGAGGATCTCAGATACGCAGTATTTT. It specifies CASSFMRISDTQYF.

Comment on this clonotype: The junction shows a germline mismatch at one end, possibly a read error. The genes are TRBV7-2 and TRBJ2-2; TRBD1 agrees at 7 bases. Germline CDR1 reads SGHTA; CDR2 reads FQGNSA. This CDR3 region has 16 residues. CDR3 sequence (DNA): TGTGCCAGCAGCCCAGTGGGCAGGGGGAACACCGGGAAGCTGTTTTTT. Translation gives CASSPVGRGNTGKLFF.

In its sample, this clonotype was seen once. The V and J genes are TRBV4-1 and TRBJ2-1, with 7 bases aligning to TRBD2. This CDR3 has 12 amino acids. V trimming: 4 bases; J trimming: 9 bases; junction bases outside the gene matches: 3. Germline V CDR1 and CDR2: MGHRA, YSYEKL. The DNA for the CDR3 is TGCGCCAGCAGCCCGGGGACTACTGAGCAGTTCTTC. Amino acid sequence: CASSPGTTEQFF.

The gene calls are TRBV5-5 and TRBJ2-7, with TRBD2 as a possible D gene (5 bases). V was trimmed by 2 bases and J by 6 bases, leaving 12 bases between them. CDR3 length: 13 amino acids. The germline gives CDR1 SGHKS, CDR2 YYEKEE (reference sequence). Here the CDR3 reads CASSFGQRGEQYF. The CDR3 DNA reads TGTGCCAGCAGCTTTGGGCAACGGGGCGAGCAGTACTTC.

There are a few counts of this clonotype. The chain employs TRBV20-1 and TRBJ2-1; 7 bases fit TRBD2. Trimming removed 2 bases from V and 0 bases from J; junction bases left unmatched: 10. Germline CDR1 reads DFQATT; CDR2 reads SNEGSKA (reference sequence). The CDR3 is 17 amino acids. CDR3 nucleotide sequence: TGCAGTGCTAGATTTTGGACTAGGGAGATCTCCTACAATGAGCAGTTCTTC. Amino acid sequence: CSARFWTREISYNEQFF.

This clonotype was recorded many times. The rearrangement joins TRBV5-6 to TRBJ2-5; possibly TRBD1 for D (6 bases). CDR3 length: 13 amino acids. Germline values: CDR1 SGHDT, CDR2 YYEEEE. With 5 bases removed from V and 1 base from J, the gap between germline ends came to 9 bases. CDR3: CASRRTVQETQYF. The CDR3 bases are TGTGCCAGCAGAAGGACAGTCCAAGAGACCCAGTACTTC.

J is TRBJ2-5 and V is TRBV7-2, with 8 bases aligning to TRBD2. The CDR3 runs to 15 residues. Germline-derived CDR1 and CDR2 are SGHTA and FQGNSA. The J segment lost 5 bases and the V segment lost 1 base, leaving 6 bases of the junction unmatched. In DNA, the CDR3 is TGTGCCAGCAGCTTAGTCGGGGGGGGAGGTGAGACCCAGTACTTC. Amino acid sequence: CASSLVGGGGETQYF.